The 14 T cell receptor beta chains below all came from one sample that was sequenced in a study of T-cell memory formation after mild COVID-19. A single record per CDR3 protein comes from TCRdb applying MiXCR to the 5' RACE reads. The sample lists fewer than 650,000 distinct CDR3 sequences, roughly 22% seen once, with approximately 8.4% in the top ten. The sequencing input was PBMCs or a T cell subset sorted from them (not recorded which). The receptors derive from an adult woman who had mild COVID-19 (a few samples of this study predate the infection). Cell type and time point are not known.

This clonotype was detected a few times. The rearrangement joins TRBV5-1 to TRBJ2-7; D perhaps matches TRBD1 (6 bases). The V gene's germline CDR1 is SGHRS and CDR2 YFSETQ. Trimming took 5 bases from V and 3 from J, leaving 12 bases between them. This CDR3 spans 13 amino acids. CDR3 nucleotide sequence: TGCGCCAGCAGACCAACAGGGAACTACGAGCAGTACTTC. Translating it yields CASRPTGNYEQYF.

This chain joins TRBV6-2 or TRBV6-3 and TRBJ2-2; no clear D. CDR1 MNHEY and CDR2 SVGEGT come from the germline V gene. The V end was cut by 4 bases, the J end by 6 bases, with 3 bases between. The CDR3 is 11 amino acids. The CDR3 sequence: CASSSPGELFF. As DNA, the CDR3 is TGTGCCAGCAGTTCCCCCGGGGAGCTGTTTTTT.

This clonotype appeared a few times. The chain carries TRBV2 and TRBJ2-1, with a possible D match to TRBD2 (5 bases). The V gene lost 4 bases and the J gene lost 1 base, with 11 bases spanning the gap. The CDR3 is 15 amino acids. CDR1 SNHLY and CDR2 FYNNEI come from the germline V gene. Written as DNA, the CDR3 is TGTGCCAGCAGTGGGCAGCGGTTGTCCTACAATGAGCAGTTCTTC. Translated: CASSGQRLSYNEQFF.

J is TRBJ2-3 and V is TRBV6-5; D ambiguous. Germline V gives CDR1 MNHEY, CDR2 SVGAGI. Deletions cut 1 base from V and 3 bases from J, with 5 bases between. The CDR3 has 13 amino acids. The CDR3 DNA is TGTGCCAGCAGTTACTATGATACAGATACGCAGTATTTT. Amino acids: CASSYYDTDTQYF.

The chain carries TRBV9 and TRBJ2-1; 13 bases map to TRBD2. Germline lookup yields CDR1 SGDLS and CDR2 YYNGEE. V was pared by 0 bases and J by 7 bases, with 1 base of the junction left unmatched. This CDR3 has 15 residues. The CDR3 DNA follows: TGTGCCAGCAGCGTAGGGACTAGCGGGAGAAATGAGCAGTTCTTC. Amino acids: CASSVGTSGRNEQFF.

A few counts support this clonotype. This rearrangement joins TRBV7-2 to TRBJ1-2; D is possibly TRBD1 (5 bases). Germline CDR1 SGHTA, CDR2 FQGNSA. CDR3 length: 14 residues. V lost 1 base to trimming and J lost 7 bases, with 13 bases between them. This CDR3 reads CASSLDIGTFGYTF. The CDR3 bases are TGTGCCAGCAGCTTAGATATAGGGACCTTTGGCTACACCTTC.

This clonotype came up once. The rearrangement joins TRBV3-1 to TRBJ2-1; D unclear. Per the germline V gene, CDR1 is LGHDT and CDR2 is YNNKEL (reference sequence). The length of the CDR3 is 10 residues. V was clipped by 8 bases and J by 8 bases, with 7 bases between them. The CDR3 spells CASGLDEQFF. CDR3 nucleotide sequence: TGTGCCAGCGGTTTAGATGAGCAGTTCTTC.

The rearrangement links TRBV4-2 to TRBJ2-2; the match to TRBD2 covers 8 bases. The CDR3 is 15 residues long. CDR1 and CDR2 (germline): LGHNA, YNFKEQ. The junction had 0 bases not matched to a gene; V was cut back by 2 bases and J by 1 base. CDR3 sequence reads: CASSQSGGNTGELFF. The CDR3 nucleotides read TGTGCCAGCAGCCAAAGCGGGGGGAACACCGGGGAGCTGTTTTTT.

J is TRBJ2-5 and V is TRBV27; 7 bases map to TRBD1. Germline V gene sequence: CDR1 MNHEY, CDR2 SMNVEV (reference sequence). The CDR3 is 16 amino acids. The J segment lost 0 bases and the V segment lost 3 bases, leaving 7 bases of the junction unmatched. The CDR3 protein is CASSFSGTVYQETQYF. The CDR3 nucleotides read TGTGCCAGCAGTTTCTCGGGGACAGTGTACCAAGAGACCCAGTACTTC.

This clonotype was seen a handful of times. V is TRBV7-3 and J is TRBJ2-7; no firm D call. The CDR3 spans 15 residues. The germline V gene encodes CDR1 SGHTA and CDR2 FQGTGA. Trimming shortened V by 2 bases and J by 0 bases, and 11 bases separated the two germline ends. DNA for the CDR3: TGTGCCAGCAGCTTATCGCCGGTAAGCTCCTACGAGCAGTACTTC. Translated, it gives CASSLSPVSSYEQYF.

The chain couples TRBV3-1 to TRBJ1-1, with D perhaps matching TRBD1 (5 bases). This CDR3 has 17 amino acids. CDR1 and CDR2 from the germline V gene are LGHDT and YNNKEL (reference sequence). V was clipped by 4 bases and J by 0 bases, with 18 bases between them. The CDR3 protein is CASSPKGSATVNTEAFF. DNA for the CDR3: TGTGCCAGCAGCCCGAAGGGGAGTGCTACCGTGAACACTGAAGCTTTCTTT.

This clonotype was recorded a few times. The chain links TRBV20-1 to TRBJ1-3; no clear D gene. Germline values: CDR1 DFQATT, CDR2 SNEGSKA (reference sequence). CDR3 length equals 13 residues. V lost 3 bases to trimming and J lost 3 bases, with 9 bases between them. The CDR3 bases are TGCAGTGCTAGTCGGAACGTTGGAAACACCATATATTTT. It translates to CSASRNVGNTIYF.

This clonotype has only one observation. The rearrangement links TRBV4-1 to TRBJ2-7, with TRBD2 matching 11 bases. V was pared by 3 bases and J by 3 bases, with 7 bases of the junction left unmatched. The V gene's germline CDR1 is MGHRA and CDR2 YSYEKL. The CDR3 sequence is 16 residues long. This CDR3 reads CASSHPGTSGLYEQYF. The CDR3 DNA reads TGCGCCAGCAGCCACCCAGGGACTAGCGGACTCTACGAGCAGTACTTC.

The V call is TRBV20-1, the J call TRBJ2-3, with TRBD2 matching over 7 bases. Per germline, CDR1 DFQATT and CDR2 SNEGSKA (reference sequence). Trimming cost V 1 base and J 2 bases; bases outside gene matches: 12. The CDR3 runs to 17 residues. The CDR3, as DNA: TGCAGTGCTAGAGTGTCGGCTAGCGGTTCAAACACAGATACGCAGTATTTT. This translates into CSARVSASGSNTDTQYF.